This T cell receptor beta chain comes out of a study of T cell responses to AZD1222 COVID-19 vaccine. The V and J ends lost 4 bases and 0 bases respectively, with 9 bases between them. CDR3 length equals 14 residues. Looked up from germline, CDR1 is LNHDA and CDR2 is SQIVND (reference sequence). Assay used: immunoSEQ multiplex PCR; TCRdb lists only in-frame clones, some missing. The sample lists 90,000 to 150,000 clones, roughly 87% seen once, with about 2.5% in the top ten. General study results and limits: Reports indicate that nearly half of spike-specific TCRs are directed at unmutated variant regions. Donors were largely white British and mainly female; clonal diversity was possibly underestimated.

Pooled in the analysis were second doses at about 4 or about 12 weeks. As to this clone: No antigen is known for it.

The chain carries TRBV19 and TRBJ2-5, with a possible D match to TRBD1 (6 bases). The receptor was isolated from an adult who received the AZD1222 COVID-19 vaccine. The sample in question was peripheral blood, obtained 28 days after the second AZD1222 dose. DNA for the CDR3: TGTGCCAGTAGTACTAACAGGGACCAAGAGACCCAGTACTTC. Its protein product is CASSTNRDQETQYF. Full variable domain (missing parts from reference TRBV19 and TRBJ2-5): DGGITQSPKYLFRKEGQNVTLSCEQNLNHDAMYWYRQDPGQGLRLIYYSQIVNDFQKGDIAEGYSVSREKKESFPLTVTSAQKNPTAFYLCASSTNRDQETQYFGPGTRLLVL.